One sample yielded the 19 T cell receptor beta chains listed below, sequenced in a study of blood T cell repertoires in COVID-19. Profiled with immunoSEQ multiplex PCR; TCRdb holds only in-frame clones, not every one. The sample contains roughly 70,000 clones, approximately 73% of which appear only once. The sample consisted of peripheral blood. Receptors were obtained from a man aged 55 to 69 with COVID-19, enrolled during active disease.

By proportion, this clone is medium-sized. The chain employs TRBV11-3 and TRBJ2-1; 12 bases line up with TRBD2. Germline CDR1 SGHNT, CDR2 YENEEA. With V trimmed by 5 bases and J by 4 bases, 9 bases remained unmatched. There are 17 residues in the CDR3. The CDR3 spells CASSPPSGLAGYNEQFF. For the CDR3, the DNA is TGTGCCAGCAGCCCACCCTCGGGACTAGCGGGTTACAATGAGCAGTTCTTC.

V gene TRBV2 combines with J gene TRBJ1-4; 8 bases line up with TRBD1. The CDR3 length is 14 residues. From germline, CDR1 is SNHLY and CDR2 FYNNEI. After removal of 4 bases from V and 10 bases from J, the junction contained 8 bases not matched to a gene. CDR3 in DNA: TGTGCCAGCAGTGTTCAGGGGGCGCATGCAAAACTGTTTTTT. This encodes CASSVQGAHAKLFF. The full variable domain, with the rest looked up from reference TRBV2 and TRBJ1-4, is EPEVTQTPSHQVTQMGQEVILRCVPISNHLYFYWYRQILGQKVEFLVSFYNNEISEKSEIFDDQFSVERPDGSNFTLKIRSTKLEDSAMYFCASSVQGAHAKLFFGSGTQLSVL.

This chain uses TRBV12-5 with TRBJ1-3, with 7 bases fitting TRBD1. Trimming cost V 4 bases and J 3 bases; bases outside gene matches: 3. The germline V gene encodes CDR1 LGHNT and CDR2 FRNRAP. CDR3 length: 14 amino acids. CDR3 amino acids: CASGSGDSGNTIYF. The CDR3 DNA is TGTGCTAGTGGTTCCGGGGACAGTGGAAACACCATATATTTT.

The rearrangement uses TRBV19 and TRBJ2-7; TRBD2 aligns across 8 bases. The V segment lost 4 bases and the J segment 4 bases; nucleotides outside the gene matches: 3. CDR1 and CDR2 (germline): LNHDA, SQIVND (reference sequence). This CDR3 region has 13 residues. CDR3 sequence: CASSSGRSYEQYF. The CDR3 DNA reads TGTGCCAGTAGTAGCGGGAGGAGTTACGAGCAGTACTTC.

CDR3 DNA: TGTGCCAGCAGCCGGGAGGGGGGGACTGAAGCTTTCTTT. This translates into CASSREGGTEAFF. The rearrangement joins TRBV3-1 (or the pseudogene TRBV3-2) to TRBJ1-1; possible D gene TRBD1, 6 bases. The V end lost 4 bases, the J end lost 5 bases, and 11 bases lay between the germline ends. Looked up from germline, CDR1 is LGHDT and CDR2 is YNNKEL (reference sequence). The CDR3 loop spans 13 amino acids.

The chain couples TRBV7-6 to TRBJ2-5; TRBD1 agrees at 9 bases. The junction had 9 bases not matched to a gene; V was cut back by 5 bases and J by 5 bases. Germline CDR1 SGHVS, CDR2 FNYEAQ. This CDR3 has 15 residues. CDR3 loop: CASSTRDRVLETQYF. CDR3 sequence (DNA): TGTGCCAGCAGCACCCGGGACAGGGTATTGGAGACCCAGTACTTC.

This clone has a handful of counts. The V gene is TRBV11-3, the J gene TRBJ2-7; TRBD2 matches at 7 bases. The CDR3 is 14 amino acids. Trimming at V came to 2 bases and at J to 5 bases, leaving 6 bases not matched to a gene. Germline loops: CDR1 SGHNT, CDR2 YENEEA. The CDR3 DNA is TGTGCCAGCAGCTTACGGGGGGTGGGCGACGAGCAGTACTTC. This gives the protein CASSLRGVGDEQYF.

The chain uses TRBV12-3 or TRBV12-4 and TRBJ1-2; D remains unclear. This CDR3 region has 12 residues. Trimming left V 3 bases short and J 8 bases short, with 10 bases between. Written as DNA, the CDR3 is TGTGCCAGCAGTTTTGGAGGCGACGGCTACACCTTC. Translation: CASSFGGDGYTF.

This chain joins TRBV7-9 and TRBJ1-4; D gene ambiguous. Germline CDR1 SEHNR, CDR2 FQNEAQ (reference sequence). V lost 6 bases and J 8 bases, leaving 13 bases between the germline ends. There are 13 residues in the CDR3. CDR3 in DNA: TGTGCCAGCAGAAACCGATATCAGGAAAAACTGTTTTTT. Translating it yields CASRNRYQEKLFF.

A few counts support this clone. V gene TRBV27 combines with J gene TRBJ1-6; 9 bases match TRBD1. The CDR3 sequence is 17 residues long. Germline CDR1 MNHEY, CDR2 SMNVEV (reference sequence). V was clipped by 2 bases and J by 4 bases; unmatched bases: 6. The CDR3 region has the DNA TGTGCCAGCAGTTTAAGGGACAGGGTCCATTATAATTCACCCCTCCACTTT. It codes for CASSLRDRVHYNSPLHF.

The table lists this clone with a count of one. The chain has TRBV5-1 and TRBJ2-5; maybe TRBD1 (6 bases). The CDR3 loop spans 11 amino acids. V dropped 4 bases and J dropped 9 bases, with 10 bases sitting between them. Germline V gene data show CDR1 as SGHRS and CDR2 as YFSETQ. The CDR3 is CASSGEGAQYF. In nucleotides, the CDR3 is TGCGCCAGCAGCGGAGAGGGGGCCCAGTACTTC. Combining the CDR3 with reference TRBV5-1 and TRBJ2-5 gives the whole variable domain KAGVTQTPRYLIKTRGQQVTLSCSPISGHRSVSWYQQTPGQGLQFLFEYFSETQRNKGNFPGRFSGRQFSNSRSEMNVSTLELGDSALYLCASSGEGAQYFGPGTRLLVL.

This clone was counted only a few times. This sequence joins TRBV6-5 and TRBJ2-3; TRBD2 aligns across 11 bases. The CDR3 runs to 15 residues. V lost 6 bases, J lost 0 bases, and 2 bases stayed unmatched. The germline CDR1 and CDR2 sequences are MNHEY and SVGAGI. The CDR3 sequence: CASSRLAGSTDTQYF. The CDR3 DNA sequence: TGTGCCAGCAGCCGACTAGCGGGGAGCACAGATACGCAGTATTTT.

The chain recombines TRBV11-2 with TRBJ2-7; TRBD2 matches 12 bases. After removal of 2 bases from V and 7 bases from J, the junction contained 9 bases not matched to a gene. CDR1 and CDR2 (germline): SGHAT, FQNNGV. This CDR3 contains 16 residues. The CDR3 reads CASSLYSLAGGREQYF. In DNA form, the CDR3 reads TGTGCCAGCAGCTTATACTCCCTAGCGGGAGGGAGGGAGCAGTACTTC.

The gene calls are TRBV5-1 and TRBJ2-7; 9 bases agree with TRBD2. V shed 4 bases and J 5 bases; nucleotides not matched to a gene: 7. CDR1 and CDR2 (germline): SGHRS, YFSETQ. CDR3 size: 14 residues. The CDR3 bases are TGCGCCAGCAGCCCAGGTAGCGGGAGCAACGAGCAGTACTTC. Protein sequence: CASSPGSGSNEQYF.

The genes are TRBV9 and TRBJ2-7, with 12 nucleotides matching TRBD2. J was trimmed by 6 bases and V by 4 bases; bases with no gene match: 8. CDR1 and CDR2 from the germline V gene are SGDLS and YYNGEE. The CDR3 spans 15 residues. CDR3: CASSPASGGAGEQYF. The CDR3 nucleotides read TGTGCCAGCAGCCCGGCTAGCGGGGGGGCCGGCGAGCAGTACTTC.

V and J are TRBV3-1 (or the pseudogene TRBV3-2) and TRBJ1-3, with D possibly being TRBD1 (5 bases). Trimming removed 1 base at V and 9 bases at J, with 19 bases between. The germline CDR1 and CDR2 sequences are LGHDT and YNNKEL (reference sequence). This CDR3 comprises 16 residues. The CDR3 loop is CASSQVGAGRVATIYF. CDR3 in DNA: TGTGCCAGCAGCCAAGTAGGCGCAGGGAGGGTAGCCACCATATATTTT.

J is TRBJ2-3 and V is TRBV3-1 (or the pseudogene TRBV3-2), with D perhaps matching TRBD1 (5 bases). V shed 11 bases and J shed 3 bases, with 15 bases lying between them. Germline values: CDR1 LGHDT, CDR2 YNNKEL (reference sequence). The CDR3 extends over 13 amino acids. This chain's CDR3 is CASQGYGTDTQYF. In nucleotides, the CDR3 is TGTGCCTCCCAGGGATATGGTACAGATACGCAGTATTTT.

V is TRBV21-1 and J is TRBJ2-3; the D segment call TRBD2 is taken from the table without a DNA check. TRBV21-1 is a listed pseudogene. The CDR3 has 14 residues. The CDR3 is CASSNRGSRDTQYF. CDR3 bases: TGTGCCAGCAGCAATAGAGGCAGTCGAGATACGCAGTATTTT.

This chain connects TRBV5-6 to TRBJ1-3; TRBD1 matches at 7 bases. Germline CDR1 is SGHDT and CDR2 is YYEEEE. CDR3 size: 14 residues. V trimming: 6 bases; J trimming: 2 bases; junction bases outside the gene matches: 5. DNA of the CDR3: TGTGCCAGCAAGTTGAGGGGGCCTGGAAACACCATATATTTT. Protein: CASKLRGPGNTIYF.